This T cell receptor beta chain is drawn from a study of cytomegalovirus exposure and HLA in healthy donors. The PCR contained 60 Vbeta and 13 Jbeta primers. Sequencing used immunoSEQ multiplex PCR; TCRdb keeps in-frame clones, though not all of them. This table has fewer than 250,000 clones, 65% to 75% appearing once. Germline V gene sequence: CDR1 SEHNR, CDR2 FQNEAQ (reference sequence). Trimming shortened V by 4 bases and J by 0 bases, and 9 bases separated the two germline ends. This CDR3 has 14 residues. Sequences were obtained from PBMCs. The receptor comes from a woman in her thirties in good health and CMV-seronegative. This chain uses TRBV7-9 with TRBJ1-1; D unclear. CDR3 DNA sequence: TGTGCCAGCAGCTCAGGTATCATGAACACTGAAGCTTTCTTT. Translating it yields CASSSGIMNTEAFF.